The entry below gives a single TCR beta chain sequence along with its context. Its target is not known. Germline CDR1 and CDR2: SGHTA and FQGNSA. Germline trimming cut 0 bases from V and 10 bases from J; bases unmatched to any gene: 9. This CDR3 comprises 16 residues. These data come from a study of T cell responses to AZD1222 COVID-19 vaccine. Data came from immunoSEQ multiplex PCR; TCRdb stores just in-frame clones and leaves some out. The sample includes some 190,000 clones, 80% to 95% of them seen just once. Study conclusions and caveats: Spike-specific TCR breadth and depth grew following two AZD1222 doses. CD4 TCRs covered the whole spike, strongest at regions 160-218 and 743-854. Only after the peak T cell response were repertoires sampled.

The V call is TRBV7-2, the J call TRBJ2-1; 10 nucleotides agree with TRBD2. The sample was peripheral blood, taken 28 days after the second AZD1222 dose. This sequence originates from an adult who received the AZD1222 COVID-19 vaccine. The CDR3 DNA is TGTGCCAGCAGCTTAGCTATAGCCCTAGCGGGGGACGAGCAGTTCTTC. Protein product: CASSLAIALAGDEQFF.